This T cell receptor (beta chain) was observed in a study of blood T cell repertoires in COVID-19. Authors' analysis steps: Amplification of reference gene primers was used by the study to estimate nucleated cell counts. TCRdb keeps only in-frame clones here, not all; method: immunoSEQ multiplex PCR. Clone size and the V and J calls come from that table; the DNA yielded D and trimming. In the table there are 35,000 to 40,000 clones, roughly 90% of which are singletons. The CDR3 extends over 15 amino acids. Germline V gives CDR1 SGHTA, CDR2 FQGNSA. After removal of 5 bases from V and 7 bases from J, the junction contained 2 bases not matched to a gene.

The V and J genes are TRBV7-2 and TRBJ2-1; 16 bases agree with TRBD2. The specimen sequenced was peripheral blood. The sequence derives from a human donor in a cohort sampled during active COVID-19. The CDR3 region is CASSGTSGGGNEQFF. The DNA for the CDR3 is TGTGCCAGCAGCGGGACTAGCGGGGGGGGTAATGAGCAGTTCTTC.